This T cell receptor (beta chain) derives from a study of CD8+ T cells in alopecia areata. Broader study findings: Against the mouse data, patients shared TCRs less clearly, possibly for HLA reasons. Lesional scalp, especially alopecia totalis/universalis, showed higher clonality than normal scalp.

Following extraction, RNA underwent reverse transcription to cDNA, which served as the sequencing template. Assay used: immunoSEQ multiplex PCR; TCRdb lists only in-frame clones, some missing. The sample includes fewer than 150,000 clones, 65% to 90% of them seen just once. Treatment indicated: oral pan-JAK inhibitor, 5-10 mg twice daily. Turning to this clone: What it binds is unknown.

Sequenced material: CD8+ T cells sorted from blood, taken at week 4, from a patient treated with tofacitinib. This sequence originates from a human donor with alopecia areata.

In DNA, the CDR3 is TGCGCCAGCAGCCCGACTACTAACTACGAGCAGTACTTC. Protein sequence: CASSPTTNYEQYF. The chain has TRBV4-3 and TRBJ2-7; TRBD2 might be the D (5 bases). The CDR3 contains 13 residues. Germline CDR1 is LGHNA and CDR2 is YSLEER. Deletions cut 4 bases from V and 3 bases from J, with 10 bases between.